The 28 T cell receptor beta chains presented below share a single source sample, sequenced in a study of OX40 agonist ivuxolimab in advanced cancers. Only in-frame clones appear in the TCRdb table, and some are missing; sequencing was by immunoSEQ multiplex PCR. The repertoire holds approximately 46,000 clones, with approximately 88% as singletons. The specimen was CD4+ or CD8+ T cells sorted from blood, collected in a trial of the OX40 agonist ivuxolimab. All receptors come from an adult with an advanced solid tumor such as melanoma, head and neck, liver or kidney cancer.

The chain has TRBV9 and TRBJ1-2, with D possibly being TRBD1 (5 bases). Germline V gives CDR1 SGDLS, CDR2 YYNGEE. V was trimmed by 3 bases and J by 0 bases, leaving 15 bases between them. The length of the CDR3 is 16 residues. The CDR3 sequence: CASSGTGVWSNYGYTF. CDR3 nucleotide sequence: TGTGCCAGCAGCGGGACGGGGGTCTGGTCTAACTATGGCTACACCTTC. Full variable domain (remainder filled in from reference TRBV9 and TRBJ1-2): DSGVTQTPKHLITATGQRVTLRCSPRSGDLSVYWYQQSLDQGLQFLIQYYNGEERAKGNILERFSAQQFPDLHSELNLSSLELGDSALYFCASSGTGVWSNYGYTFGSGTRLTVV.

By share of the sample, this clone is medium-sized. The chain employs TRBV6-5 and TRBJ2-5, with a weak D call TRBD2 (6 bases). Germline-derived CDR1 and CDR2 are MNHEY and SVGAGI. This CDR3 has 14 amino acids. V lost 5 bases and J lost 5, with 15 bases in between. CDR3 region: CASSPGRIGETQYF. For the CDR3, the DNA is TGTGCCAGCAGTCCGGGGAGGATAGGGGAGACCCAGTACTTC.

This clone was recorded once. The genes are TRBV11-3 and TRBJ2-5; 7 bases line up with TRBD2. The germline gives CDR1 SGHNT, CDR2 YENEEA. The junction had 12 bases not matched to a gene; V was cut back by 3 bases and J by 2 bases. The CDR3 consists of 17 residues. Here the CDR3 DNA reads TGTGCCAGCAGCTTGAGGGCCAGCGGGAAATTACAAGAGACCCAGTACTTC. It specifies CASSLRASGKLQETQYF.

The chain uses TRBV6-5 and TRBJ2-7; a possible D gene is TRBD1 (6 bases). Per germline, CDR1 MNHEY and CDR2 SVGAGI. This CDR3 comprises 16 residues. Trimming took off 4 bases at V and 0 bases at J, with 16 bases between the two ends. CDR3 amino acids: CASSSRDIRSSYEQYF. CDR3 DNA: TGTGCCAGCAGTTCAAGGGACATCAGGAGCTCCTACGAGCAGTACTTC.

V usage is TRBV6-5 and J usage is TRBJ2-6, with D possibly matching TRBD2 (5 bases). Germline values: CDR1 MNHEY, CDR2 SVGAGI. The CDR3 is made up of 15 amino acids. V was shortened by 6 bases and J by 4 bases, with 13 bases between the two germline ends. The DNA for the CDR3 is TGTGCCAGCAGCCCCGGGGAATCCGGGGCCAACGTCCTGACTTTC. As protein: CASSPGESGANVLTF.

The V call is TRBV11-2, the J call TRBJ2-1; D tentatively reads TRBD1 or TRBD2 (6 bases each). Germline loops: CDR1 SGHAT, CDR2 FQNNGV. V lost 2 bases, J lost 0 bases, and 17 bases lay in between. The CDR3 has 18 residues. The CDR3 loop reads CASSLSVWGASSYNEQFF. In DNA form, the CDR3 reads TGTGCCAGCAGCTTATCTGTTTGGGGGGCCAGCTCCTACAATGAGCAGTTCTTC.

This chain uses TRBV9 with TRBJ1-2; 11 nucleotides align to TRBD1. The V gene end was trimmed by 0 bases and the J gene end by 3 bases; junction bases not matched to a gene: 7. Germline loops: CDR1 SGDLS, CDR2 YYNGEE. The CDR3 consists of 17 residues. Here the CDR3 DNA reads TGTGCCAGCAGCGTAGGCTCTTCGGGACAGGGGGACTATGGCTACACCTTC. Translation gives CASSVGSSGQGDYGYTF.

This rearrangement joins TRBV19 to TRBJ1-1; possibly TRBD1 for D (5 bases). The CDR3 runs to 14 residues. The germline V and J ends were trimmed by 3 bases and 1 base, with 9 bases remaining between them. Germline-derived CDR1 and CDR2 are LNHDA and SQIVND (reference sequence). CDR3 sequence (DNA): TGTGCCAGTAGTATCCAACAGGAGAACACTGAAGCTTTCTTT. It translates to CASSIQQENTEAFF.

The rearrangement links TRBV4-1 to TRBJ2-1; the D gene could be TRBD1 or TRBD2 (6 bases each). In germline, CDR1 is MGHRA, CDR2 YSYEKL. There are 16 residues in the CDR3. Trimming cost V 1 base and J 3 bases, with 13 bases left between them. Written as DNA, the CDR3 is TGCGCCAGCAGCCAAGTAACGGGGGCCAACTACAATGAGCAGTTCTTC. As protein: CASSQVTGANYNEQFF.

The rearrangement links TRBV10-3 to TRBJ2-1; possibly TRBD2 for D (6 bases). Between the trimmed V and J ends, which lost 7 bases and 5 bases, there was a span of 6 bases. The CDR3 has 11 residues. Germline V lookup: CDR1 ENHRY, CDR2 SYGVKD. CDR3 sequence reads: CAITGDNEQFF. The DNA of the CDR3 is TGTGCCATCACGGGGGACAATGAGCAGTTCTTC.

This clone turned up a few times. The V and J genes are TRBV7-9 and TRBJ2-7; tentative D call: TRBD1 (7 bases). The CDR3 loop spans 14 amino acids. V was clipped by 4 bases and J by 3 bases, with 13 bases between them. Looked up from germline, CDR1 is SEHNR and CDR2 is FQNEAQ (reference sequence). The CDR3 bases are TGTGCCAGCAGCTCCGGGGGACAGCTCTACGAGCAGTACTTC. This gives the protein CASSSGGQLYEQYF.

This clone has only a few counts. The sample has other DNA sequences that encode this CDR3 too. The chain carries TRBV7-8 and TRBJ2-3; TRBD2 matches at 12 bases. From germline, CDR1 is SGHVS and CDR2 FQNEAQ. This CDR3 region has 16 residues. V dropped 5 bases and J dropped 2; count of bases not matched to a gene: 5. Here the CDR3 reads CASSPSGGAITDTQYF. The CDR3 DNA reads TGTGCCAGCAGCCCTAGCGGGGGGGCCATCACAGATACGCAGTATTTT.

V is TRBV6-5 and J is TRBJ1-1; D is unresolved. There are 13 residues in the CDR3. Per germline, CDR1 MNHEY and CDR2 SVGAGI. V was cut by 0 bases and J by 8 bases, with 10 bases left in between. The CDR3 bases are TGTGCCAGCAGTTACTCCTCCGGGGAGGAAGCTTTCTTT. The encoded protein is CASSYSSGEEAFF.

V gene TRBV6-5 combines with J gene TRBJ2-1; TRBD2 aligns across 8 bases. This CDR3 is built from 16 residues. The V gene end was trimmed by 4 bases and the J gene end by 0 bases; junction bases not matched to a gene: 5. Germline-derived CDR1 and CDR2 are MNHEY and SVGAGI. The CDR3 is CASSLIAGSSYNEQFF. In nucleotides, the CDR3 is TGTGCCAGCAGTTTAATAGCGGGGAGCTCCTACAATGAGCAGTTCTTC.

As regards this clone: The sample contains more than one DNA sequence encoding this CDR3. In nucleotides, the CDR3 is TGTGCCAGCAGCCCCGGGACAGGTAATCAGCCCCAGCATTTT. It translates to CASSPGTGNQPQHF. The genes are TRBV7-8 and TRBJ1-5; 8 bases map to TRBD1. This CDR3 has 14 amino acids. J was trimmed by 4 bases and V by 5 bases; bases with no gene match: 4. CDR1 is SGHVS, CDR2 FQNEAQ, per germline.

The chain has TRBV14 and TRBJ1-2; 9 bases agree with TRBD1. V lost 2 bases, J lost 4 bases, and 8 bases stayed unmatched. Germline lookup yields CDR1 SGHDN and CDR2 FVKESK. There are 16 residues in the CDR3. In DNA, the CDR3 is TGTGCCAGCAGCCAAAGGGGACAGGGATCTTCCTATGGCTACACCTTC. It yields the protein CASSQRGQGSSYGYTF.

The V call is TRBV13, the J call TRBJ2-2; maybe TRBD1 (6 bases). The CDR3 length is 16 residues. Germline V gene data show CDR1 as PRHDT and CDR2 as FYEKMQ (reference sequence). Trimming left V 1 base short and J 1 base short, with 10 bases between. The CDR3 DNA follows: TGTGCCAGCAGCTTAGCTACCAGGGGGAACACCGGGGAGCTGTTTTTT. As protein: CASSLATRGNTGELFF.

For the CDR3, the DNA is TGCAGCGTTGAATGGTGGGCAGAGAGGGCTGGGGCCAACGTCCTGACTTTC. Residues: CSVEWWAERAGANVLTF. The chain uses TRBV29-1 and TRBJ2-6; possibly TRBD2 for D (5 bases). V lost 2 bases, J lost 2 bases, and 16 bases lay in between. CDR1 and CDR2 (germline): SQVTM, ANQGSEA. The CDR3 runs 17 residues.

The chain combines TRBV6-5 with TRBJ2-2; no clear D gene. The germline V gene encodes CDR1 MNHEY and CDR2 SVGAGI. V lost 2 bases to trimming and J lost 0 bases, with 1 base between them. This CDR3 has 13 residues. CDR3 sequence: CASSYPNTGELFF. Written as DNA, the CDR3 is TGTGCCAGCAGTTACCCGAACACCGGGGAGCTGTTTTTT.

By share, this clone ranks as medium-sized. The chain has TRBV15 and TRBJ2-1; the match to TRBD1 covers 7 bases. The trim removed 3 bases at V and 12 bases at J, leaving 8 bases unmatched. Germline CDR1 and CDR2: LNHNV and YYDKDF (reference sequence). The CDR3 runs to 13 residues. The DNA of the CDR3 is TGTGCCACCAGCAGCGGCGACAGGGCTGGGCAGTTCTTC. This codes for CATSSGDRAGQFF. The full variable domain, in which reference TRBV15 and TRBJ2-1 provide the parts outside the CDR3, is DAMVIQNPRYQVTQFGKPVTLSCSQTLNHNVMYWYQQKSSQAPKLLFHYYDKDFNNEADTPDNFQSRRPNTSFCFLDIRSPGLGDTAMYLCATSSGDRAGQFFGPGTRLTVL.

The chain joins TRBV5-6 to TRBJ2-5; the D is unclear. Trimming left V 4 bases short and J 1 base short, with 8 bases between. The CDR3 loop spans 13 amino acids. Germline values: CDR1 SGHDT, CDR2 YYEEEE. CDR3 residues: CASSEGFQETQYF. CDR3 bases: TGTGCCAGCAGCGAAGGGTTCCAAGAGACCCAGTACTTC.

V is TRBV27 and J is TRBJ2-5; D ambiguous. The CDR3 sequence is 14 residues long. The germline V and J ends were trimmed by 1 base and 2 bases, with 8 bases remaining between them. CDR1 and CDR2 (germline): MNHEY, SMNVEV (reference sequence). The CDR3 DNA sequence: TGTGCCAGCAGTTTATTTGACGGACAAGAGACCCAGTACTTC. Translated, it gives CASSLFDGQETQYF.

V usage is TRBV4-3 and J usage is TRBJ1-1; no definite D call. The V end lost 1 base, the J end lost 5 bases, and 8 bases lay between the germline ends. The CDR3 spans 13 residues. Germline V gene lookup returns CDR1 LGHNA and CDR2 YSLEER. The CDR3 DNA is TGCGCCAGCAGCCAAGTTACGGGGACTGAAGCTTTCTTT. Amino acids: CASSQVTGTEAFF.

The J gene is TRBJ2-3, the V gene TRBV5-6; 10 bases are shared with TRBD1. The germline CDR1 and CDR2 sequences are SGHDT and YYEEEE. Germline trimming cut 6 bases from V and 4 bases from J; bases unmatched to any gene: 11. There are 16 residues in the CDR3. CDR3 protein: CASTSQGQGSPDTQYF. In DNA form, the CDR3 reads TGTGCCAGCACCTCTCAGGGACAGGGGAGCCCAGATACGCAGTATTTT. The complete variable domain, with remaining parts taken from reference TRBV5-6 and TRBJ2-3, reads DAGVTQSPTHLIKTRGQQVTLRCSPKSGHDTVSWYQQALGQGPQFIFQYYEEEERQRGNFPDRFSGHQFPNYSSELNVNALLLGDSALYLCASTSQGQGSPDTQYFGPGTRLTVL.

The chain recombines TRBV9 with TRBJ2-1; 9 bases map to TRBD1. The germline V gene encodes CDR1 SGDLS and CDR2 YYNGEE. The J segment lost 9 bases and the V segment lost 3 bases, leaving 7 bases of the junction unmatched. This CDR3 region has 14 residues. In nucleotides, the CDR3 is TGTGCCAGCAGCGAGACAGGGGGTTTGTCTGAGCAGTTCTTC. Translated, it gives CASSETGGLSEQFF.

The V and J genes are TRBV27 and TRBJ1-2; 11 nucleotides align to TRBD1. Germline values: CDR1 MNHEY, CDR2 SMNVEV (reference sequence). The CDR3 runs to 15 residues. The V and J ends lost 4 bases and 7 bases, in that order; junction bases with no gene match: 8. Written as DNA, the CDR3 is TGTGCCAGCAGTTACGGGACAGGGGGTATTGGTGGCTACACCTTC. This encodes CASSYGTGGIGGYTF.

CDR3 DNA: TGTGCCAGCAGCTCGGGACCAGAAAATTCACCCCTCCACTTT. This gives the protein CASSSGPENSPLHF. The genes are TRBV11-3 and TRBJ1-6; a weak D match, TRBD1 (5 bases). The CDR3 contains 14 residues. Trimming stripped 4 bases from V and 7 bases from J, with 11 bases between. Germline V gene lookup returns CDR1 SGHNT and CDR2 YENEEA.

The V gene is TRBV19, the J gene TRBJ2-1; 9 bases agree with TRBD2. The CDR3 contains 16 residues. Trimming removed 3 bases from V and 4 bases from J; junction bases left unmatched: 7. The germline gives CDR1 LNHDA, CDR2 SQIVND (reference sequence). CDR3 loop: CASSMRPAGGYNEQFF. The CDR3 region has the DNA TGTGCCAGTAGTATGCGCCCTGCGGGGGGGTACAATGAGCAGTTCTTC.